This entry lists 23 T cell receptor beta chains sequenced from one sample in a study of technical replicates of blood from a handful of donors. Clones were sequenced by immunoSEQ multiplex PCR, and TCRdb holds only the in-frame ones, with some missing. The sample consists of around 70,000 clones, 85% to 95% of them appearing once. The sequenced sample was T cells isolated from PBMCs. Receptors were obtained from a human donor in good health.

The chain carries TRBV11-3 and TRBJ2-1; 8 bases align to TRBD1. CDR3 length equals 16 residues. The V segment lost 5 bases and the J segment 0 bases; nucleotides outside the gene matches: 6. Germline CDR1 reads SGHNT; CDR2 reads YENEEA. CDR3: CASSPDRGSSYNEQFF. The CDR3 region has the DNA TGTGCCAGCAGCCCAGACAGGGGAAGCTCCTACAATGAGCAGTTCTTC. The full variable domain, completed using reference TRBV11-3 and TRBJ2-1, is EAGVVQSPRYKIIEKKQPVAFWCNPISGHNTLYWYLQNLGQGPELLIRYENEEAVDDSQLPKDRFSAERLKGVDSTLKIQPAELGDSAVYLCASSPDRGSSYNEQFFGPGTRLTVL.

The gene calls are TRBV19 and TRBJ2-5; 8 bases agree with TRBD1. CDR1 and CDR2 from the germline V gene are LNHDA and SQIVND (reference sequence). V was pared by 3 bases and J by 4 bases, with 4 bases of the junction left unmatched. The CDR3 is 14 amino acids. CDR3 residues: CASSIQQGGETQYF. CDR3 sequence (DNA): TGTGCCAGTAGTATCCAACAGGGGGGAGAGACCCAGTACTTC. The full variable domain, its missing parts supplied by reference TRBV19 and TRBJ2-5, is DGGITQSPKYLFRKEGQNVTLSCEQNLNHDAMYWYRQDPGQGLRLIYYSQIVNDFQKGDIAEGYSVSREKKESFPLTVTSAQKNPTAFYLCASSIQQGGETQYFGPGTRLLVL.

In its sample, this clone was seen once. CDR3 sequence reads: CASSDSGVAGLHEQFF. The CDR3 region has the DNA TGTGCCAGCAGTGACAGCGGGGTAGCGGGTCTACATGAGCAGTTCTTC. The J gene is TRBJ2-1, the V gene TRBV27; 7 nucleotides line up with TRBD2. After removal of 5 bases from V and 8 bases from J, the junction contained 15 bases not matched to a gene. Germline V lookup: CDR1 MNHEY, CDR2 SMNVEV (reference sequence). This CDR3 is 16 amino acids long.

V usage is TRBV14 and J usage is TRBJ2-7; 10 nucleotides align to TRBD1. The germline gives CDR1 SGHDN, CDR2 FVKESK. The CDR3 spans 15 residues. V lost 3 bases and J lost 3; bases outside the gene matches: 5. CDR3 nucleotides: TGTGCCAGCAGCCATCCGGGACAGGGGATCTACGAGCAGTACTTC. It is translated as CASSHPGQGIYEQYF.

This clone turned up a few times. The gene calls are TRBV4-1 and TRBJ1-1, with unresolved D. Germline CDR1 reads MGHRA; CDR2 reads YSYEKL. Between the trimmed V and J ends, which lost 1 base and 6 bases, there was a span of 6 bases. The length of the CDR3 is 12 residues. The DNA for the CDR3 is TGCGCCAGCAGCCAAGGTGAGGCTGAAGCTTTCTTT. It is translated as CASSQGEAEAFF.

V gene TRBV29-1 combines with J gene TRBJ2-7; D gene ambiguous. This CDR3 has 12 amino acids. Per germline, CDR1 SQVTM and CDR2 ANQGSEA. Deletions cut 3 bases from V and 2 bases from J, with 8 bases between. The CDR3, as DNA: TGCAGCGTTGAGGAAGGAGCCTACGAGCAGTACTTC. It specifies CSVEEGAYEQYF.

V and J are TRBV7-2 and TRBJ2-7, with TRBD2 matching over 7 bases. Germline trimming cut 7 bases from V and 2 bases from J; bases unmatched to any gene: 14. Germline V CDR1 and CDR2: SGHTA, FQGNSA. CDR3 length: 16 amino acids. The CDR3 nucleotides are TGTGCCAGCACCGTCCCCCTAGCGGAAGCCACCTACGAGCAGTACTTC. This gives the protein CASTVPLAEATYEQYF.

The chain recombines TRBV2 with TRBJ2-5, with 12 bases identical to TRBD2. Germline V CDR1 and CDR2: SNHLY, FYNNEI. The CDR3 is 12 amino acids. The trim removed 10 bases at V and 5 bases at J, leaving 2 bases unmatched. DNA of the CDR3: TGTGCCACAGGGACTAGCGGGGAGACCCAGTACTTC. Amino acid sequence: CATGTSGETQYF.

The chain has TRBV29-1 and TRBJ2-1; possibly TRBD2 for D (7 bases). The CDR3 runs 15 residues. The germline V gene has CDR1 SQVTM and CDR2 ANQGSEA. V was trimmed by 0 bases and J by 2 bases, leaving 11 bases between them. DNA for the CDR3: TGCAGCGTTGAAGATGTAGGGGGGGCCTACAATGAGCAGTTCTTC. Its protein is CSVEDVGGAYNEQFF.

This chain joins TRBV10-3 and TRBJ2-2, with TRBD1 matching over 7 bases. V dropped 7 bases and J dropped 4; count of bases not matched to a gene: 9. The CDR3 extends over 15 amino acids. The germline V gene has CDR1 ENHRY and CDR2 SYGVKD. The CDR3 DNA reads as TGTGCCATCACCTCAGGGGGTAGTGCCACCGGGGAGCTGTTTTTT. Translation gives CAITSGGSATGELFF.

The chain has TRBV2 and TRBJ2-2; D is uncertain. This CDR3 is 14 amino acids long. Germline CDR1 SNHLY, CDR2 FYNNEI. Trimming took 6 bases from V and 0 from J, leaving 8 bases between them. The CDR3 reads CASRRRSNTGELFF. CDR3 DNA sequence: TGTGCCAGCAGGAGGAGATCGAACACCGGGGAGCTGTTTTTT.

The chain recombines TRBV5-4 with TRBJ1-2; D unclear. CDR3 length: 16 amino acids. The V gene lost 0 bases and the J gene lost 0 bases, with 12 bases spanning the gap. CDR1 is SGHNT and CDR2 is YYREEE in the germline V gene (reference sequence). The CDR3 sequence is CASSLVRLNPNYGYTF. The CDR3 DNA reads TGTGCCAGCAGCTTGGTCAGACTTAATCCTAACTATGGCTACACCTTC.

This chain uses TRBV5-1 with TRBJ1-5, with 10 bases that match TRBD1. Unmatched junction bases numbered 4, after V lost 2 bases and J lost 5 bases. Germline V CDR1 and CDR2: SGHRS, YFSETQ. The length of the CDR3 is 15 residues. DNA of the CDR3: TGCGCCAGCAGCTTATCAGGGACAGGGGATCAGCCCCAGCATTTT. It encodes CASSLSGTGDQPQHF.

This clone was seen once. The chain joins TRBV10-1 to TRBJ2-3; D might be TRBD2 (5 bases). The CDR3 consists of 13 residues. Germline-derived CDR1 and CDR2 are WNHNN and SYGVQD (reference sequence). V gave up 2 bases and J gave up 6 bases, with 9 bases separating them. Here the CDR3 reads CASSERLTDTQYF. The CDR3 DNA is TGCGCCAGCAGTGAGAGACTAACGGATACGCAGTATTTT.

This rearrangement joins TRBV19 to TRBJ1-1; no definite D call. Deletions cut 6 bases from V and 2 bases from J, with 13 bases between. Germline-derived CDR1 and CDR2 are LNHDA and SQIVND (reference sequence). This CDR3 has 14 amino acids. The CDR3 loop is CASRSLGLNTEAFF. The CDR3 nucleotides read TGTGCCAGTAGAAGTCTCGGACTAAACACTGAAGCTTTCTTT.

The V gene is TRBV29-1, the J gene TRBJ1-4, with D perhaps matching TRBD1 (6 bases). From germline, CDR1 is SQVTM and CDR2 ANQGSEA. V was shortened by 7 bases and J by 5 bases, with 26 bases between the two germline ends. The CDR3 contains 17 residues. CDR3 region: CSDHKRQEGGENEKLFF. CDR3 coding DNA: TGCAGCGACCACAAAAGGCAGGAAGGGGGTGAGAATGAAAAACTGTTTTTT.

CDR3 sequence reads: CSVEAQVNTEAFF. The CDR3, as DNA: TGCAGCGTTGAAGCGCAGGTGAACACTGAAGCTTTCTTT. The chain joins TRBV29-1 to TRBJ1-1; D unresolved. The CDR3 runs 13 residues. The V end was cut by 1 base, the J end by 0 bases, with 6 bases between. Germline values: CDR1 SQVTM, CDR2 ANQGSEA.

This clone has a handful of counts. This chain uses TRBV5-1 with TRBJ2-6; 7 bases agree with TRBD1. The germline CDR1 and CDR2 sequences are SGHRS and YFSETQ. The CDR3 is made up of 16 amino acids. V gave up 4 bases and J gave up 4 bases; unmatched junction bases: 8. In nucleotides, the CDR3 is TGCGCCAGCAGCGACCAAACAGGGGCCGGGGCCAACGTCCTGACTTTC. As protein: CASSDQTGAGANVLTF.

The V and J genes are TRBV10-2 and TRBJ1-1, with a tentative D call TRBD1 (6 bases). Germline V gene lookup returns CDR1 WSHSY and CDR2 SAAADI. Trimming left V 0 bases short and J 3 bases short, with 17 bases between. The CDR3 spans 17 residues. The DNA of the CDR3 is TGCGCCAGCAGTGAGTCCGGCAGGGGAACTTCCTACACTGAAGCTTTCTTT. It encodes CASSESGRGTSYTEAFF.

The rearrangement joins TRBV6-1 to TRBJ2-7, with D possibly TRBD2 on 6 matching bases. The CDR3 runs 13 residues. CDR1 is MNHNS, CDR2 SASEGT, per germline. Trimming left V 8 bases short and J 2 bases short, with 13 bases between. The CDR3 is CASSRDGAYEQYF. DNA of the CDR3: TGTGCCAGCTCGCGGGACGGAGCCTACGAGCAGTACTTC.

The chain uses TRBV2 and TRBJ2-7; D is perhaps TRBD1 (6 bases). The CDR3 is 14 amino acids. CDR1 is SNHLY and CDR2 is FYNNEI in the germline V gene. V was shortened by 6 bases and J by 2 bases, with 14 bases between the two germline ends. CDR3 nucleotide sequence: TGTGCCAGCAGAACCACCAGGGGAACCTACGAGCAGTACTTC. This translates into CASRTTRGTYEQYF.

The chain links TRBV11-2 to TRBJ2-1; the match to TRBD2 covers 9 bases. CDR3 size: 16 residues. Germline V CDR1 and CDR2: SGHAT, FQNNGV. V was clipped by 1 base and J by 9 bases; unmatched bases: 10. CDR3 protein: CASSLAGLASMAEQFF. CDR3 nucleotides: TGTGCCAGCAGCTTAGCGGGACTAGCCTCGATGGCTGAGCAGTTCTTC.

The CDR3 coding sequence is TGTGCCAGCAGCTTGGAGGCAGGGACCGGGGAGCTGTTTTTT. Its protein is CASSLEAGTGELFF. The V gene is TRBV5-4, the J gene TRBJ2-2; D may be TRBD1 (5 bases). Germline CDR1 SGHNT, CDR2 YYREEE (reference sequence). This CDR3 is built from 14 residues. Trimming removed 0 bases at V and 5 bases at J, with 8 bases between.